The clone carrying this T cell receptor (beta chain) has just a few counts. The target antigen is unknown. The data were produced by immunoSEQ multiplex PCR, yet TCRdb's version contains in-frame clones alone and is incomplete. The sample records around 3,000 clones, roughly 67% being singletons. The data stem from a study of CD8 T cell repertoires and HIV-1 epitope variants. Background on the study: Each of Twenty-five Gag and Nef epitope peptides stimulated a separate culture. Equal numbers of autologous T cell-negative cells presented antigen to enriched T cells. Separate from the cultures, 1M uncultured T cells served as baseline. Tested: three Gag epitope families, Nef HW9 and YT9.

There are 14 residues in the CDR3. Per the germline V gene, CDR1 is SGHVS and CDR2 is FQNEAQ. V was cut by 7 bases and J by 3 bases, with 16 bases left in between. Input material: cultured CD8+ T cells derived from PBMCs. The chain is built from TRBV7-8 and TRBJ2-7, with D tentatively TRBD1 (5 bases). The receptor's source is a male donor with HIV. The CDR3 spells CASTQLGLGYEQYF. In DNA, the CDR3 is TGTGCCAGCACCCAACTGGGGCTCGGCTACGAGCAGTACTTC.